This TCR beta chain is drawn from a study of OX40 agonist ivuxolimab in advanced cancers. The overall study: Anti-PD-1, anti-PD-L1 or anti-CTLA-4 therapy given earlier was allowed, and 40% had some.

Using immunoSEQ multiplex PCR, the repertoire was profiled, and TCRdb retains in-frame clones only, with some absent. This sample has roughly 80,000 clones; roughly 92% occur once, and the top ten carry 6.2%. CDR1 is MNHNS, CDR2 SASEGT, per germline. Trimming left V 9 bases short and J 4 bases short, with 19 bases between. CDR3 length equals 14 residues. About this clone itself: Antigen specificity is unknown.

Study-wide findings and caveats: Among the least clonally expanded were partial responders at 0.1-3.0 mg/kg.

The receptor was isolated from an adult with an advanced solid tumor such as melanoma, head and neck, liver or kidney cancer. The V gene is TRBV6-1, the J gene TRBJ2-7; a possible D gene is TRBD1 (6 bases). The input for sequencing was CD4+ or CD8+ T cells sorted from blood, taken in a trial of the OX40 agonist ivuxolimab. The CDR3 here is CASNQGLVEYEQYF. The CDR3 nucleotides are TGTGCCAGTAACCAGGGGTTGGTTGAGTACGAGCAGTACTTC.